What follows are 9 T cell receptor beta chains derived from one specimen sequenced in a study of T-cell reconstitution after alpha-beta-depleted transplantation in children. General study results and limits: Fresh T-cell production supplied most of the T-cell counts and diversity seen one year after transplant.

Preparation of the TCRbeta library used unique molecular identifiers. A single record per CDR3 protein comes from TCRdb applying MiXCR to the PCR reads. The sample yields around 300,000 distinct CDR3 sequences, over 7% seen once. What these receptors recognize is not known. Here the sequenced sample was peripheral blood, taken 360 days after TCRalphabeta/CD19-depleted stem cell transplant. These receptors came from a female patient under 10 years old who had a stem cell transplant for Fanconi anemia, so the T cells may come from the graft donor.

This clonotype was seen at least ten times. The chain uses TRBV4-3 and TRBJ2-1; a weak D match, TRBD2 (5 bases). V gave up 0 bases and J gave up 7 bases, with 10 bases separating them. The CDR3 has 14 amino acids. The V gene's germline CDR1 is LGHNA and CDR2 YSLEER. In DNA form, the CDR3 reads TGCGCCAGCAGCCAAGATCTAACTAGGAATGAGCAGTTCTTC. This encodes CASSQDLTRNEQFF.

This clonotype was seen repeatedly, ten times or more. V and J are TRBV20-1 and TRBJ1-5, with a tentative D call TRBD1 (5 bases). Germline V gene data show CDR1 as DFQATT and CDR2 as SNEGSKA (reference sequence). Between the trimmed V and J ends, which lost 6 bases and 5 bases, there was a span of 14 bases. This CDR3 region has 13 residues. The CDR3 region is CSATPDRYQPQHF. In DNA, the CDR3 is TGCAGTGCCACTCCTGACAGATATCAGCCCCAGCATTTT.

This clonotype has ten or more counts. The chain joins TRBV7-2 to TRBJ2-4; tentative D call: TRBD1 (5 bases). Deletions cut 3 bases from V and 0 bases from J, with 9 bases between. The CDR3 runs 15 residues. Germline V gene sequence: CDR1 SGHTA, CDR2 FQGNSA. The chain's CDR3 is CASSFTGLAKNIQYF. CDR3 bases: TGTGCCAGCAGCTTTACAGGTCTAGCCAAAAACATTCAGTACTTC. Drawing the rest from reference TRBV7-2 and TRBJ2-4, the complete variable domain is GAGVSQSPSNKVTEKGKDVELRCDPISGHTALYWYRQSLGQGLEFLIYFQGNSAPDKSGLPSDRFSAERTGGSVSTLTIQRTQQEDSAVYLCASSFTGLAKNIQYFGAGTRLSVL.

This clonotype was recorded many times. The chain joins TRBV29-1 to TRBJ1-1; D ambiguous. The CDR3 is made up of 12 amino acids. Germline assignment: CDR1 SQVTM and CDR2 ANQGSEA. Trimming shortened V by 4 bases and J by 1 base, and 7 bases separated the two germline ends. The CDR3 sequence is CSVVKGNTEAFF. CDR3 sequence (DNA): TGCAGCGTTGTTAAGGGGAACACTGAAGCTTTCTTT.

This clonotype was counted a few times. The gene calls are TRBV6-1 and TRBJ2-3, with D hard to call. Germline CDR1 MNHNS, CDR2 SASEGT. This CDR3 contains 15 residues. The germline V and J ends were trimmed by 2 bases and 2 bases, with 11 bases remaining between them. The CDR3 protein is CASSEKQTHTDTQYF. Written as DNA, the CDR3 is TGTGCCAGCAGTGAAAAACAAACCCACACAGATACGCAGTATTTT.

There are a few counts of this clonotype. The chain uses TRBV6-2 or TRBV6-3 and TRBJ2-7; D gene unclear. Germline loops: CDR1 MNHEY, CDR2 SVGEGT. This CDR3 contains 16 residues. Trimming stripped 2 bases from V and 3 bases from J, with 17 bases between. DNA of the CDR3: TGTGCCAGCAGTTACCCTTCCCCGGGTTCTTACTACGAGCAGTACTTC. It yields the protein CASSYPSPGSYYEQYF.

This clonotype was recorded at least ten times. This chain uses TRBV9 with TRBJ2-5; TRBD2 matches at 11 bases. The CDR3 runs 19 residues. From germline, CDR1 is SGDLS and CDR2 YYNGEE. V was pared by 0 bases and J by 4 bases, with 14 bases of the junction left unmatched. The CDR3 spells CASSVVHLIAGGSGETQYF. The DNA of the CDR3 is TGTGCCAGCAGCGTAGTCCACCTCATAGCGGGAGGGTCGGGAGAGACCCAGTACTTC.

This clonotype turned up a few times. This CDR3 reads CASSKTSGKTQYF. Written as DNA, the CDR3 is TGCGCCAGCAGCAAGACTAGCGGGAAGACCCAGTACTTC. The genes are TRBV4-3 and TRBJ2-5, with TRBD2 matching 11 bases. Trimming cost V 5 bases and J 6 bases; bases outside gene matches: 2. Germline V CDR1 and CDR2: LGHNA, YSLEER. The CDR3 totals 13 residues.

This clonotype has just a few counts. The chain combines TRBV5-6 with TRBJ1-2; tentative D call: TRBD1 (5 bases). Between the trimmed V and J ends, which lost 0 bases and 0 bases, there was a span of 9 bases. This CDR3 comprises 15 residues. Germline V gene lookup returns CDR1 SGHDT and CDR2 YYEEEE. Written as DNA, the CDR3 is TGTGCCAGCAGCTTGGAGCCGGGACCTAACTATGGCTACACCTTC. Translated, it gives CASSLEPGPNYGYTF.